The source of this T cell receptor beta chain is a study of blood T cells in healthy people across ages. Findings of the study overall: TCR beta diversity tracked closely with naive T cell percentage.

Then a second PCR, running about 6 to 12 cycles, was carried out with a sample-barcoded 5' primer and a J-beta primer mix. TCRdb fed the 5' RACE reads into MiXCR, producing one record per CDR3 protein. The repertoire holds 1.5 million to 1.8 million distinct CDR3 sequences, roughly 43% seen once, with just over 4% in the top ten. In its sample, this clonotype was seen a few times. Its specificity is unknown. The CDR3 runs to 15 residues. Trimming stripped 4 bases from V and 0 bases from J, with 12 bases between. CDR1 SGDLS and CDR2 YYNGEE come from the germline V gene. Each sample yielded at least 6 million isolated PBMCs.

The source material was blood. The origin of this receptor is a woman between 18 and 29 years old in good health. The chain carries TRBV9 and TRBJ2-3, with D uncertain. CDR3 protein: CASSITTVSTDTQYF. The CDR3 coding sequence is TGTGCCAGCAGCATAACGACTGTTAGCACAGATACGCAGTATTTT.